The 30 T cell receptor beta chains in this list originate from one sample, sequenced in a study of identical twins. MiXCR was run by TCRdb on the 5' RACE reads, yielding one entry per CDR3 protein. This sample has 500,000 to 600,000 distinct CDR3 sequences; roughly a fifth occur once, and the top ten carry about 0.91%. These data were also filed under a second study, of T cells expressing NK-cell markers.

The sample comprised CD4+ T cells sorted from blood. Receptor source: a woman younger than 30 in good health.

There are a few counts of this clonotype. The chain joins TRBV20-1 to TRBJ2-1; 11 nucleotides line up with TRBD2. Looked up from germline, CDR1 is DFQATT and CDR2 is SNEGSKA (reference sequence). The CDR3 totals 15 residues. V lost 1 base to trimming and J lost 4 bases; unmatched junction nucleotides: 3. CDR3 residues: CSARGPSGGYNEQFF. The CDR3 nucleotides read TGCAGTGCTAGAGGACCTAGCGGGGGGTACAATGAGCAGTTCTTC.

This clonotype was counted a few times. The genes are TRBV5-1 and TRBJ1-1; maybe TRBD1 (5 bases). CDR1 is SGHRS and CDR2 is YFSETQ in the germline V gene. V dropped 2 bases and J dropped 0 bases, with 14 bases sitting between them. This CDR3 is 16 amino acids long. The CDR3 sequence: CASSLQAGFMNTEAFF. In DNA, the CDR3 is TGCGCCAGCAGCTTACAAGCAGGGTTCATGAACACTGAAGCTTTCTTT.

The CDR3 region has the DNA TGCAGCCAAGGGGGGGAAGAGTCGGAGACCCAGTACTTC. Its protein is CSQGGEESETQYF. This chain links TRBV29-1 with TRBJ2-5, with D possibly being TRBD2 (7 bases). CDR3 size: 13 residues. The ends were cut back, 8 bases at V and 5 bases at J, with 18 bases in the middle. The germline CDR1 and CDR2 sequences are SQVTM and ANQGSEA. Together with reference TRBV29-1 and TRBJ2-5, the CDR3 gives the full variable domain: SAVISQKPSRDICQRGTSLTIQCQVDSQVTMMFWYRQQPGQSLTLIATANQGSEATYESGFVIDKFPISRPNLTFSTLTVSNMSPEDSSIYLCSQGGEESETQYFGPGTRLLVL.

This sequence joins TRBV20-1 and TRBJ1-4, with 7 bases that match TRBD1. There are 13 residues in the CDR3. Germline V gene data show CDR1 as DFQATT and CDR2 as SNEGSKA (reference sequence). With V trimmed by 5 bases and J by 7 bases, 7 bases remained unmatched. The CDR3 protein is CSALTGYGEKLFF. CDR3 bases: TGCAGTGCTCTGACAGGGTACGGTGAAAAACTGTTTTTT.

The chain uses TRBV19 and TRBJ2-5, with a weak D call TRBD2 (5 bases). CDR3 length: 17 amino acids. Germline V gene sequence: CDR1 LNHDA, CDR2 SQIVND (reference sequence). V was shortened by 5 bases and J by 6 bases, with 25 bases between the two germline ends. CDR3 residues: CASSPGSYLVWEKTQYF. The CDR3 bases are TGTGCCAGTAGTCCTGGGAGCTACCTAGTATGGGAGAAGACCCAGTACTTC.

The V and J genes are TRBV5-1 and TRBJ2-3; no firm D call. CDR1 is SGHRS and CDR2 is YFSETQ in the germline V gene. The CDR3 has 14 residues. V was trimmed by 1 base and J by 2 bases, leaving 8 bases between them. Here the CDR3 reads CASSLTRTTDTQYF. In DNA form, the CDR3 reads TGCGCCAGCAGCTTGACCAGGACCACAGATACGCAGTATTTT.

The V and J genes are TRBV7-2 and TRBJ2-7; tentatively, D is TRBD1 (6 bases). Germline V gene data show CDR1 as SGHTA and CDR2 as FQGNSA. This CDR3 has 15 amino acids. V was trimmed by 3 bases and J by 3 bases, leaving 15 bases between them. The CDR3 DNA is TGTGCCAGCAGCTTGGTCGGACAGACAAACTACGAGCAGTACTTC. Its protein product is CASSLVGQTNYEQYF.

This clonotype showed up many times. V gene TRBV7-9 combines with J gene TRBJ1-3; D ambiguous. This CDR3 has 12 residues. The V and J ends lost 5 bases and 6 bases respectively, with 8 bases between them. CDR1 is SEHNR and CDR2 is FQNEAQ in the germline V gene (reference sequence). CDR3 sequence (DNA): TGTGCCAGCAGCCCGGAGCAAAACACCATATATTTT. Its translation is CASSPEQNTIYF.

This clonotype was seen many times. The chain recombines TRBV12-3 or TRBV12-4 with TRBJ2-7; 11 positions agree with TRBD2. The junction had 4 bases not matched to a gene; V was cut back by 3 bases and J by 6 bases. The CDR3 has 14 amino acids. CDR3 DNA: TGTGCCAGCAGTTTTCGACTAGCGGGAACCGAGCAGTACTTC. The encoded protein is CASSFRLAGTEQYF.

This clonotype has only a few counts. The chain employs TRBV5-1 and TRBJ2-2; tentative D call: TRBD1 (5 bases). Trimming removed 2 bases at V and 3 bases at J, with 17 bases between. The germline gives CDR1 SGHRS, CDR2 YFSETQ. The CDR3 spans 17 residues. In DNA form, the CDR3 reads TGCGCCAGCAGCTTTCCTCAGGGCGCCGCCGACACCGGGGAGCTGTTTTTT. This gives the protein CASSFPQGAADTGELFF.

This clonotype occurred a few times. The chain carries TRBV20-1 and TRBJ2-7; D possibly corresponds to TRBD2 (5 bases). Looked up from germline, CDR1 is DFQATT and CDR2 is SNEGSKA (reference sequence). The CDR3 consists of 17 residues. V was trimmed by 0 bases and J by 0 bases, leaving 18 bases between them. The DNA of the CDR3 is TGCAGTGCTAGAGATCTCCGGCTCCCCGAGGGCTCCTACGAGCAGTACTTC. Protein product: CSARDLRLPEGSYEQYF.

This clonotype was observed a handful of times. This chain uses TRBV20-1 with TRBJ2-1, with D maybe TRBD2 (5 bases). V shed 3 bases and J shed 6 bases, with 15 bases lying between them. Germline V lookup: CDR1 DFQATT, CDR2 SNEGSKA (reference sequence). The CDR3 covers 14 residues. The CDR3 sequence is CSASLRSRGNEQFF. Here the CDR3 DNA reads TGCAGTGCTAGCCTCCGTTCTCGGGGCAATGAGCAGTTCTTC.

In this sample, this clonotype turned up a few times. This chain uses TRBV11-2 with TRBJ2-4; D ambiguous. The CDR3 has 16 amino acids. CDR1 and CDR2 (germline): SGHAT, FQNNGV. V was cut by 1 base and J by 1 base, with 11 bases left in between. In DNA form, the CDR3 reads TGTGCCAGCAGCTTAGTTTATGACACGGCCAAAAACATTCAGTACTTC. Amino acids: CASSLVYDTAKNIQYF.

This sequence joins TRBV6-4 and TRBJ2-3, with D unresolved. CDR1 and CDR2 from the germline V gene are MRHNA and SNTAGT. There are 15 residues in the CDR3. The ends were cut back, 4 bases at V and 1 base at J, with 12 bases in the middle. CDR3 loop: CASSVLSGGTDTQYF. CDR3 DNA: TGTGCCAGCAGTGTTCTATCTGGGGGCACAGATACGCAGTATTTT.

This chain uses TRBV10-1 with TRBJ2-1; no firm D call. Germline V lookup: CDR1 WNHNN, CDR2 SYGVQD (reference sequence). CDR3 size: 12 residues. Between the trimmed V and J ends, which lost 5 bases and 7 bases, there was a span of 9 bases. In nucleotides, the CDR3 is TGCGCCAGCAGTTCCATGGTTAATGAGCAGTTCTTC. This sequence encodes CASSSMVNEQFF.

This clonotype has a handful of counts. This sequence joins TRBV20-1 and TRBJ2-3; 9 bases line up with TRBD2. This CDR3 spans 16 amino acids. Germline V gene data show CDR1 as DFQATT and CDR2 as SNEGSKA (reference sequence). V shed 0 bases, J shed 2 bases, and the junction held 6 bases outside the gene matches. The CDR3 loop is CSAREASGAFTDTQYF. As DNA, the CDR3 is TGCAGTGCTAGAGAGGCTAGCGGGGCCTTCACAGATACGCAGTATTTT.

This clonotype has at least ten counts. This chain links TRBV10-2 with TRBJ2-1, with 8 bases that match TRBD2. V shed 3 bases, J shed 1 base, and the junction held 5 bases outside the gene matches. The CDR3 spans 16 residues. From germline, CDR1 is WSHSY and CDR2 SAAADI. The CDR3 DNA follows: TGCGCCAGCAGTGATCGGGGGGGTGTTTCCTACAATGAGCAGTTCTTC. The encoded protein is CASSDRGGVSYNEQFF.

The V gene is TRBV14, the J gene TRBJ2-4; 7 bases line up with TRBD1. CDR1 and CDR2 (germline): SGHDN, FVKESK. V lost 2 bases, J lost 7 bases, and 11 bases stayed unmatched. This CDR3 region has 16 residues. In DNA form, the CDR3 reads TGTGCCAGCAGCCAAAGCAGGGGGAGAGGATTTAACATTCAGTACTTC. Its translation is CASSQSRGRGFNIQYF.

V and J are TRBV20-1 and TRBJ1-2; D perhaps matches TRBD1 (5 bases). The V gene lost 4 bases and the J gene lost 4 bases, with 13 bases spanning the gap. Germline CDR1 and CDR2: DFQATT and SNEGSKA (reference sequence). The CDR3 covers 13 residues. The CDR3 DNA follows: TGCAGTGCTACGCCCGGGGGGGTCTATGGCTACACCTTC. It encodes CSATPGGVYGYTF.

This clonotype was seen a handful of times. The chain combines TRBV2 with TRBJ2-4; 10 bases map to TRBD2. Per germline, CDR1 SNHLY and CDR2 FYNNEI. The CDR3 runs 15 residues. After removal of 10 bases from V and 2 bases from J, the junction contained 8 bases not matched to a gene. The CDR3 loop reads CATGRTSGTKNIQYF. CDR3 coding DNA: TGTGCCACGGGAAGGACTAGCGGAACCAAAAACATTCAGTACTTC.

This clonotype was seen only a few times. This CDR3 reads CASSPYSGRGTGELFF. CDR3 sequence (DNA): TGTGCCAGCAGCCCCTATAGCGGGAGAGGCACCGGGGAGCTGTTTTTT. The chain recombines TRBV7-2 with TRBJ2-2, with TRBD2 matching 9 bases. This CDR3 contains 16 residues. Per germline, CDR1 SGHTA and CDR2 FQGNSA. J lost 4 bases, V lost 5 bases, and 8 bases had no gene match.

The CDR3 nucleotides read TGTGCCAGCAGCCGGGGAACCTCACGTTACGAGCAGTACTTC. Translated: CASSRGTSRYEQYF. The chain carries TRBV28 and TRBJ2-7; perhaps TRBD2 as D (5 bases). Deletions cut 6 bases from V and 4 bases from J, with 16 bases between. CDR3 length: 14 residues. CDR1 and CDR2 from the germline V gene are MDHEN and SYDVKM.

This clonotype turned up a few times. V and J are TRBV6-5 and TRBJ2-1, with TRBD2 identical over 8 bases. Germline assignment: CDR1 MNHEY and CDR2 SVGAGI. The CDR3 is 15 amino acids. J was trimmed by 6 bases and V by 2 bases; bases with no gene match: 6. The CDR3 here is CASSYPTGGINEQFF. CDR3 coding DNA: TGTGCCAGCAGTTACCCCACGGGGGGGATCAATGAGCAGTTCTTC.

The chain couples TRBV12-3 or TRBV12-4 to TRBJ2-3; D uncertain. This CDR3 contains 14 residues. The ends were cut back, 6 bases at V and 2 bases at J, with 12 bases in the middle. CDR3 in DNA: TGTGCCAGCAGGAACTATGCCATCACAGATACGCAGTATTTT. Translation gives CASRNYAITDTQYF.

This clonotype has just a few counts. The chain uses TRBV20-1 and TRBJ2-7, with unresolved D. From germline, CDR1 is DFQATT and CDR2 SNEGSKA (reference sequence). This CDR3 spans 13 amino acids. Trimming took off 4 bases at V and 2 bases at J, with 12 bases between the two ends. CDR3 bases: TGCAGTGCTACGAAGGAAATTGCCTACGAGCAGTACTTC. Encoded protein: CSATKEIAYEQYF.

The chain uses TRBV20-1 and TRBJ2-1; 10 bases agree with TRBD2. The germline V gene has CDR1 DFQATT and CDR2 SNEGSKA (reference sequence). The CDR3 sequence is 16 residues long. Trimming removed 6 bases from V and 10 bases from J; junction bases left unmatched: 18. The CDR3 nucleotides read TGCAGTGCCAGGAACGCAGCGGGAGGGCCATCTTGGGAGCAGTTCTTC. Protein: CSARNAAGGPSWEQFF.

V is TRBV10-3 and J is TRBJ1-6; no definite D call. Between the trimmed V and J ends, which lost 10 bases and 4 bases, there was a span of 11 bases. CDR1 is ENHRY and CDR2 is SYGVKD in the germline V gene. The CDR3 contains 13 residues. CDR3: CATSEGYNSPLHF. The CDR3 DNA reads as TGTGCCACATCCGAGGGTTATAATTCACCCCTCCACTTT.

In this sample, this clonotype turned up a few times. V is TRBV12-3 or TRBV12-4 and J is TRBJ1-6; D gene unclear. Trimming removed 3 bases from V and 10 bases from J, with 10 bases in between. This CDR3 comprises 13 residues. The CDR3: CASSFYSDSPLHF. In nucleotides, the CDR3 is TGTGCCAGCAGTTTTTACAGTGACTCACCCCTCCACTTT.

This clonotype has a handful of counts. V is TRBV12-3 or TRBV12-4 and J is TRBJ2-3; D is perhaps TRBD1 (6 bases). Deletions cut 6 bases from V and 2 bases from J, with 12 bases between. This CDR3 contains 14 residues. As DNA, the CDR3 is TGTGCCAGCAGGCAAACAGGGCTCACAGATACGCAGTATTTT. It yields the protein CASRQTGLTDTQYF.

This clonotype was detected only a few times. The rearrangement links TRBV6-5 to TRBJ2-3; TRBD1 matches 11 bases. The CDR3 contains 14 residues. CDR1 and CDR2 (germline): MNHEY, SVGAGI. The V segment lost 4 bases and the J segment 5 bases; nucleotides outside the gene matches: 2. The DNA for the CDR3 is TGTGCCAGCAGTTCGGGACAGGGGGTAGATACGCAGTATTTT. Residues: CASSSGQGVDTQYF.